The 31 T cell receptor beta chains below all came from one sample that was sequenced in a study of T cell responses to AZD1222 COVID-19 vaccine (dated by TCRdb to the early 2020s). The time point label here, explained by the study, means: about 28 days (+/-7) after the second vaccine dose. The library was made by the immunoSEQ multiplex PCR assay. TCRdb re-hosts the immuneACCESS table, in-frame sequences only. Its copies lack some clones; in the studies checked, an unresolved V gene accounts for under half of them, and the cause for the rest is not known. The sample data list more than 120,000 clones, and around 84% of these were observed just once. 5.1% of the sample is held by the ten biggest clonotypes. The input for sequencing was peripheral blood, taken 28 days after the second AZD1222 dose. Receptor source: an adult who received the AZD1222 COVID-19 vaccine.

The chain combines TRBV10-2 with TRBJ1-5; tentative D call: TRBD1 (6 bases). V was trimmed by 5 bases and J by 0 bases, leaving 14 bases between them. The CDR3 contains 16 residues. Germline V gives CDR1 WSHSY, CDR2 SAAADI. The CDR3 loop reads CASSSTGPYSNQPQHF. DNA of the CDR3: TGCGCCAGCAGTTCTACAGGGCCGTATAGCAATCAGCCCCAGCATTTT.

V and J are TRBV27 and TRBJ2-7, with D tentatively TRBD1 (5 bases). Trimming left V 2 bases short and J 3 bases short, with 14 bases between. Germline CDR1 is MNHEY and CDR2 is SMNVEV (reference sequence). The CDR3 is made up of 15 amino acids. The CDR3: CASSLGHPAFYEQYF. Here the CDR3 DNA reads TGTGCCAGCAGTTTAGGACACCCGGCTTTCTACGAGCAGTACTTC.

The V and J genes are TRBV5-6 and TRBJ2-7, with 8 bases lining up with TRBD1. The V gene's germline CDR1 is SGHDT and CDR2 YYEEEE. Trimming cost V 5 bases and J 3 bases; bases outside gene matches: 7. The CDR3 sequence is 14 residues long. Written as DNA, the CDR3 is TGTGCCAGCAGGAGCAGGGGGCATAGCTACGAGCAGTACTTC. Its translation: CASRSRGHSYEQYF.

The chain's CDR3 is CASSAKLATNEKLFF. The CDR3 DNA reads TGTGCCAGCAGCGCCAAACTCGCAACTAATGAAAAACTGTTTTTT. The J gene is TRBJ1-4, the V gene TRBV6-2 or TRBV6-3, with no clear D. V gave up 6 bases and J gave up 0 bases, with 11 bases separating them. Looked up from germline, CDR1 is MNHEY and CDR2 is SVGEGT. There are 15 residues in the CDR3.

The chain's CDR3 is CASSAQGLEQFF. DNA of the CDR3: TGTGCCAGTAGTGCGCAGGGGTTGGAGCAGTTCTTC. The chain uses TRBV19 and TRBJ2-1; tentatively, D is TRBD1 (6 bases). Germline CDR1 LNHDA, CDR2 SQIVND (reference sequence). V gave up 5 bases and J gave up 10 bases, with 12 bases separating them. This CDR3 spans 12 amino acids.

The V call is TRBV6-5, the J call TRBJ2-7, with unresolved D. There are 15 residues in the CDR3. The germline CDR1 and CDR2 sequences are MNHEY and SVGAGI. Trimming pared 5 bases from V and 1 base from J, leaving 15 bases between. The CDR3 loop reads CASSPQPTSSYEQYF. DNA for the CDR3: TGTGCCAGCAGTCCACAGCCCACTTCTTCCTACGAGCAGTACTTC.

J is TRBJ1-5 and V is TRBV30; D is perhaps TRBD1 (6 bases). V lost 2 bases and J lost 5, with 13 bases in between. Germline-derived CDR1 and CDR2 are GTSNPN and SVGIG (reference sequence). The length of the CDR3 is 14 residues. The CDR3 region is CAWSRRGGDQPQHF. CDR3 sequence (DNA): TGTGCCTGGAGTCGCAGGGGAGGGGATCAGCCCCAGCATTTT.

This clone came up once. Other nucleotide sequences in the sample specify the same CDR3. The gene calls are TRBV3-1 (or the pseudogene TRBV3-2) and TRBJ1-5, with D perhaps matching TRBD1 (5 bases). The CDR3 is 15 residues long. Between the trimmed V and J ends, which lost 0 bases and 4 bases, there was a span of 10 bases. Germline V gene data show CDR1 as LGHDT and CDR2 as YNNKEL (reference sequence). The CDR3, as DNA: TGTGCCAGCAGCCAAGATTTGTCAGGGAATCAGCCCCAGCATTTT. It encodes CASSQDLSGNQPQHF.

V and J are TRBV29-1 and TRBJ1-1, with TRBD1 identical over 7 bases. CDR1 is SQVTM and CDR2 is ANQGSEA in the germline V gene. J gave up 1 base and V 8 bases, and 7 bases lay outside the gene matches. The CDR3 sequence is 13 residues long. The CDR3 DNA sequence: TGCAGCCTCGGACAGGTCTCGAACACTGAAGCTTTCTTT. Encoded protein: CSLGQVSNTEAFF.

This chain connects TRBV19 to TRBJ2-2, with D maybe TRBD1 (5 bases). Trimming removed 11 bases at V and 6 bases at J, with 10 bases between. The CDR3 has 11 residues. Germline-derived CDR1 and CDR2 are LNHDA and SQIVND (reference sequence). CDR3 DNA sequence: TGTGCCTCGGCAGGGCCCGGGGAGCTGTTTTTT. Translated, it gives CASAGPGELFF.

The CDR3, as DNA: TGTGCCAGCAGCCAAGCAGTGTGGGGGACCAATTCACCCCTCCACTTT. This sequence encodes CASSQAVWGTNSPLHF. The chain combines TRBV3-1 (or the pseudogene TRBV3-2) with TRBJ1-6, with D maybe TRBD1 (5 bases). V shed 1 base and J shed 7 bases, with 14 bases lying between them. CDR3 length equals 16 residues. Germline assignment: CDR1 LGHDT and CDR2 YNNKEL (reference sequence).

The DNA for the CDR3 is TGCGCCAGCAGTGATGGACAGAACTATGGCTACACCTTC. It is translated as CASSDGQNYGYTF. The rearrangement joins TRBV10-1 to TRBJ1-2; tentative D call: TRBD1 (6 bases). The germline V gene encodes CDR1 WNHNN and CDR2 SYGVQD (reference sequence). V was clipped by 3 bases and J by 2 bases, with 7 bases between them. CDR3 length equals 13 residues.

The chain employs TRBV11-2 and TRBJ2-7; 7 nucleotides align to TRBD2. From germline, CDR1 is SGHAT and CDR2 FQNNGV. This CDR3 contains 14 residues. Trimming removed 4 bases from V and 2 bases from J; junction bases left unmatched: 5. CDR3 nucleotides: TGTGCCAGCAGCTCGTCCAGCGGGGCCTACGAGCAGTACTTC. Its translation is CASSSSSGAYEQYF.

The rearrangement links TRBV19 to TRBJ1-5, with D hard to call. V was clipped by 2 bases and J by 2 bases, with 10 bases between them. Germline V gives CDR1 LNHDA, CDR2 SQIVND (reference sequence). The CDR3 sequence is 15 residues long. As DNA, the CDR3 is TGTGCCAGTAGTATAACTGGGGTCGGCAATCAGCCCCAGCATTTT. Its protein is CASSITGVGNQPQHF.

The rearrangement joins TRBV4-2 to TRBJ2-7; D remains ambiguous. The CDR3 runs 12 residues. The V gene's germline CDR1 is LGHNA and CDR2 YNFKEQ. V lost 5 bases and J lost 3, with 8 bases in between. The CDR3 coding sequence is TGTGCCAGCAGCTATACGGGCTACGAGCAGTACTTC. Translating gives CASSYTGYEQYF.

The V call is TRBV7-9, the J call TRBJ1-1; D is undetermined. The CDR3 loop spans 14 amino acids. V lost 5 bases, J lost 0 bases, and 10 bases lay in between. The germline CDR1 and CDR2 sequences are SEHNR and FQNEAQ (reference sequence). CDR3 coding DNA: TGTGCCAGCAGCCGCGGGTTATTGAACACTGAAGCTTTCTTT. This translates into CASSRGLLNTEAFF.

This clone has just a few counts. The gene calls are TRBV6-1 and TRBJ1-2; the D is unclear. V was cut by 2 bases and J by 4 bases, with 8 bases left in between. The CDR3 has 13 residues. The germline V gene has CDR1 MNHNS and CDR2 SASEGT. This CDR3 reads CASSERVLYGYTF. The CDR3 coding sequence is TGTGCCAGCAGTGAAAGGGTTCTCTATGGCTACACCTTC.

V usage is TRBV6-5 and J usage is TRBJ2-7; 9 bases are a match to TRBD1. Looked up from germline, CDR1 is MNHEY and CDR2 is SVGAGI. The CDR3 loop spans 16 amino acids. V was clipped by 0 bases and J by 3 bases; unmatched bases: 6. In nucleotides, the CDR3 is TGTGCCAGCAGTTACTCTGGGACAGGGTTAAACTACGAGCAGTACTTC. It yields the protein CASSYSGTGLNYEQYF.

This clone appeared once. The chain combines TRBV2 with TRBJ2-1, with 12 bases aligning to TRBD2. V trimming: 7 bases; J trimming: 6 bases; junction bases outside the gene matches: 7. The CDR3 spans 15 residues. Looked up from germline, CDR1 is SNHLY and CDR2 is FYNNEI. The CDR3 DNA is TGTGCCAGCACCACGACTAGCGGGAGTGGCAATGAGCAGTTCTTC. Translated, it gives CASTTTSGSGNEQFF.

J is TRBJ2-1 and V is TRBV30, with 7 bases lining up with TRBD2. Trimming at V came to 5 bases and at J to 9 bases, leaving 7 bases not matched to a gene. This CDR3 is 12 amino acids long. Per germline, CDR1 GTSNPN and CDR2 SVGIG (reference sequence). The CDR3 nucleotides read TGTGCCTGGGGGGGGGAGGGAACTGAGCAGTTCTTC. This gives the protein CAWGGEGTEQFF.

The CDR3 DNA reads TGTGCCAGTAGTAAGGCGACAGGGGTTACTGAAGCTTTCTTT. Amino acids: CASSKATGVTEAFF. The chain couples TRBV19 to TRBJ1-1; 8 bases are a match to TRBD1. V shed 4 bases and J 5 bases; nucleotides not matched to a gene: 6. The CDR3 is 14 residues long. Germline CDR1 and CDR2: LNHDA and SQIVND (reference sequence). Based on the CDR3 plus reference TRBV19 and TRBJ1-1, the full variable domain is DGGITQSPKYLFRKEGQNVTLSCEQNLNHDAMYWYRQDPGQGLRLIYYSQIVNDFQKGDIAEGYSVSREKKESFPLTVTSAQKNPTAFYLCASSKATGVTEAFFGQGTRLTVV.

This chain joins TRBV4-1 and TRBJ2-3, with 11 bases lining up with TRBD2. In germline, CDR1 is MGHRA, CDR2 YSYEKL. J gave up 2 bases and V 4 bases, and 8 bases lay outside the gene matches. The CDR3 has 17 amino acids. This CDR3 is CASSPYTSGGLTDTQYF. CDR3 DNA sequence: TGCGCCAGCAGCCCTTATACTAGCGGGGGACTCACAGATACGCAGTATTTT.

With regard to this clone: A junction boundary mismatches the germline segment, possibly from a read error. The rearrangement links TRBV2 to TRBJ1-5; D remains unclear. The germline V gene has CDR1 SNHLY and CDR2 FYNNEI. The CDR3 has 12 amino acids. DNA for the CDR3: TGTGCCGAAGGAAATAGCCATCAGCCCCAGCATTTT. As protein: CAEGNSHQPQHF.

The chain has TRBV27 and TRBJ2-1; tentative D call: TRBD1 (5 bases). The CDR3 spans 14 residues. Germline values: CDR1 MNHEY, CDR2 SMNVEV (reference sequence). V lost 2 bases and J 7 bases, leaving 12 bases between the germline ends. This CDR3 reads CASSLVGRANEQFF. The CDR3 DNA follows: TGTGCCAGCAGTTTAGTCGGCAGGGCGAATGAGCAGTTCTTC.

This clone was observed a handful of times. The chain couples TRBV24-1 to TRBJ2-1; a possible D gene is TRBD1 (5 bases). The germline CDR1 and CDR2 sequences are KGHDR and SFDVKD. V shed 6 bases and J shed 4 bases, with 9 bases lying between them. The CDR3 runs to 13 residues. CDR3 sequence: CATSKGPYNEQFF. The CDR3 nucleotides read TGTGCCACCAGTAAGGGGCCTTACAATGAGCAGTTCTTC.

This clone appeared a single time. The chain employs TRBV27 and TRBJ2-1; no reliable D call. The V end was cut by 6 bases, the J end by 0 bases, with 18 bases between. Germline CDR1 is MNHEY and CDR2 is SMNVEV (reference sequence). CDR3 size: 17 residues. The CDR3 protein is CASRIGSVLSSYNEQFF. The CDR3 region has the DNA TGTGCCAGCAGAATTGGTTCAGTTTTGAGCTCCTACAATGAGCAGTTCTTC.

The V gene is TRBV12-3 or TRBV12-4, the J gene TRBJ2-7; D gene uncertain. This CDR3 has 13 residues. The germline V and J ends were trimmed by 3 bases and 2 bases, with 8 bases remaining between them. The CDR3 bases are TGTGCCAGCAGTTTGGGCCAAACCTACGAGCAGTACTTC. Protein sequence: CASSLGQTYEQYF.

The V call is TRBV7-9, the J call TRBJ2-3; D call uncertain. Trimming shortened V by 3 bases and J by 4 bases, and 5 bases separated the two germline ends. Germline V CDR1 and CDR2: SEHNR, FQNEAQ (reference sequence). The CDR3 covers 12 residues. The chain's CDR3 is CASSFGADTQYF. The DNA for the CDR3 is TGTGCCAGCAGCTTTGGTGCAGATACGCAGTATTTT.

The chain employs TRBV19 and TRBJ1-5; D might be TRBD1 (5 bases). The CDR3 is made up of 13 amino acids. Trimming cost V 8 bases and J 7 bases, with 15 bases left between them. The V gene's germline CDR1 is LNHDA and CDR2 SQIVND (reference sequence). CDR3 bases: TGTGCCAGTGGCTCGAAGGGGACCCAGCCCCAGCATTTT. Translating it yields CASGSKGTQPQHF.

This chain links TRBV9 with TRBJ2-7; D assignment may be TRBD1 or TRBD2 (5 bases each). The germline V gene has CDR1 SGDLS and CDR2 YYNGEE. The V gene lost 7 bases and the J gene lost 9 bases, with 11 bases spanning the gap. There are 10 residues in the CDR3. The CDR3 bases are TGTGCCAGCTGGGGGTTGGGGCAGTACTTC. Translation gives CASWGLGQYF. The whole variable domain, filled in from reference TRBV9 and TRBJ2-7, reads DSGVTQTPKHLITATGQRVTLRCSPRSGDLSVYWYQQSLDQGLQFLIQYYNGEERAKGNILERFSAQQFPDLHSELNLSSLELGDSALYFCASWGLGQYFGPGTRLTVT.

The chain joins TRBV12-3 or TRBV12-4 to TRBJ2-3, with D possibly matching TRBD1 (5 bases). Deletions cut 5 bases from V and 5 bases from J, with 8 bases between. The CDR3 spans 12 residues. The chain's CDR3 is CASSQGLDTQYF. In DNA form, the CDR3 reads TGTGCCAGCAGTCAGGGTCTAGATACGCAGTATTTT.